This is a list of T cell receptor beta chains from one sample in a study of blood T cell repertoires in COVID-19. TCRdb's table, derived via immunoSEQ multiplex PCR, lists solely in-frame clones and lacks some. The data show about 140,000 clones, 80% to 90% seen once. Input material: PBMCs or T cells enriched from blood (not recorded which). The receptor set was obtained from a man aged 60 to 69 who had recovered from COVID-19. CDR3s include the opening cysteine and the closing phenylalanine or tryptophan. D genes are given only for firm matches. Clone size is given for some rows only: seen once, a few or many times, or a class if the clone is expanded.

CASSLALAGKYNEQFF | TGTGCCAGCAGCTTGGCGCTAGCGGGGAAGTACAATGAGCAGTTCTTC | TRBJ2-1 | . | TRBD2 | TRBV5-6
CASSLNQGSQETQYF | TGCGCCAGCAGCTTAAATCAGGGAAGCCAAGAGACCCAGTACTTC | TRBJ2-5 | . | . | TRBV5-1
CASSSSRLANEKLFF | TGTGCCAGCAGTTCGTCGAGACTAGCTAATGAAAAACTGTTTTTT | TRBJ1-4 | . | . | TRBV6-5
CASSLSGAGEQYF | TGTGCCAGCAGCTTATCAGGGGCAGGCGAGCAGTACTTC | TRBJ2-7 | . | . | TRBV7-7
CAISPDRDQPQHF | TGTGCCATCAGTCCAGACAGAGATCAGCCCCAGCATTTT | TRBJ1-5 | . | . | TRBV10-3
CASTIGQDYSPLHF | TGTGCCAGCACCATCGGACAGGACTATTCACCCCTCCACTTT | TRBJ1-6 | . | TRBD1 | TRBV28
CACWDTQYGYTF | TGTGCCTGCTGGGACACCCAATATGGCTACACCTTC | TRBJ1-2 | . | . | TRBV19
CAWTSDFRVSYTF | TGTGCCTGGACCTCCGATTTCAGGGTGAGCTACACCTTC | TRBJ1-2 | . | . | TRBV30
CASSIPGGARGELFF | TGTGCCAGTAGTATCCCCGGGGGGGCCAGGGGGGAGCTGTTTTTT | TRBJ2-2 | . | TRBD2 | TRBV19
CASSTGQGHSYEQYF | TGTGCCAGCAGCACCGGACAGGGGCACTCCTACGAGCAGTACTTC | TRBJ2-7 | . | . | TRBV21-1
CASSQQGSYSPLHF | TGTGCCAGTAGTCAACAGGGGTCGTATTCACCCCTCCACTTT | TRBJ1-6 | . | TRBD1 | TRBV19
CASSQGAENSPLHF | TGTGCCAGCAGCCAAGGGGCAGAAAATTCACCCCTCCACTTT | TRBJ1-6 | . | . | TRBV3-1/TRBV3-2
CATKGGSYNEKLFF | TGTGCCACTAAGGGGGGGTCCTATAATGAAAAACTGTTTTTT | TRBJ1-4 | . | . | TRBV10-3
CASSSVYNSPLHF | TGTGCCAGCAGCTCCGTCTATAATTCACCCCTCCACTTT | TRBJ1-6 | . | . | TRBV7-2
CASSRDSGNTIYF | TGTGCCAGCTCGCGGGACTCTGGAAACACCATATATTTT | TRBJ1-3 | . | . | TRBV18
CASSSHRGRWTEAFF | TGTGCCAGCAGTTCCCACAGGGGGCGGTGGACTGAAGCTTTCTTT | TRBJ1-1 | . | TRBD1 | TRBV27
CASRSSTDTQYF | TGTGCCAGTCGGTCTAGCACAGATACGCAGTATTTT | TRBJ2-3 | . | . | TRBV7-3
CASTHQGSSGISYEQYF | TGTGCCAGCACTCACCAGGGGTCTAGCGGGATTTCCTACGAGCAGTACTTC | TRBJ2-7 | few | TRBD2 | TRBV7-8
CASRGTGYDQPQHF | TGCGCCAGCAGAGGGACAGGGTACGATCAGCCCCAGCATTTT | TRBJ1-5 | . | TRBD1 | TRBV10-2
CATSSQVLSYNEQFF | TGTGCCACCAGCAGCCAGGTCCTCTCCTACAATGAGCAGTTCTTC | TRBJ2-1 | . | . | TRBV15
CATSDASGRVNEQFF | TGTGCCACCAGTGACGCTAGCGGGAGGGTGAATGAGCAGTTCTTC | TRBJ2-1 | . | TRBD2 | TRBV24-1
CASSRRGNQPQHF | TGTGCCAGCAGTCGTAGAGGGAATCAGCCCCAGCATTTT | TRBJ1-5 | . | . | TRBV27
CASRAGTGGEKLFF | TGTGCCAGCAGGGCCGGGACAGGGGGTGAAAAACTGTTTTTT | TRBJ1-4 | . | TRBD1 | TRBV28
CASRRGRGSNQPQHF | TGTGCCAGTAGACGGGGCAGGGGCAGCAATCAGCCCCAGCATTTT | TRBJ1-5 | . | . | TRBV19
CASSLGLDNEQFF | TGTGCCAGCTCATTAGGACTAGACAATGAGCAGTTCTTC | TRBJ2-1 | . | TRBD2 | TRBV18
CASSNSLNTEAFF | TGTGCCAGTAGTAACTCGCTGAACACTGAAGCTTTCTTT | TRBJ1-1 | once | . | TRBV19
CASSSKTSHGELFF | TGTGCCAGTAGTTCCAAGACTAGCCACGGGGAGCTGTTTTTT | TRBJ2-2 | . | TRBD2 | TRBV19
CASMRRGTSGSREQYF | TGTGCCAGCATGCGACGTGGTACTAGCGGGTCTCGGGAGCAGTACTTC | TRBJ2-7 | . | TRBD2 | TRBV2
CASSIDHFYGYTF | TGTGCCAGTAGTATAGATCATTTCTATGGCTACACCTTC | TRBJ1-2 | once | . | TRBV19
CASSEDSGHTF | TGTGCCAGCAGTGAAGACTCAGGGCACACCTTC | TRBJ1-2 | . | . | TRBV2
CSARHEHQEYF | TGCAGTGCTAGGCACGAACATCAGGAGTACTTC | TRBJ2-7 | . | . | TRBV20-1
CASSQGRGGYKNIQYF | TGTGCCAGCAGCCAAGGACGCGGGGGGTACAAAAACATTCAGTACTTC | TRBJ2-4 | . | TRBD2 | TRBV3-1/TRBV3-2
CASSVTGKNTEAFF | TGTGCCAGCAGTGTAACAGGGAAGAACACTGAAGCTTTCTTT | TRBJ1-1 | . | . | TRBV28
CASSRGGNTEAFF | TGTGCCAGCTCACGGGGAGGGAACACTGAAGCTTTCTTT | TRBJ1-1 | once | . | TRBV18
CASSLALSGYTEAFF | TGTGCCAGCAGCTTAGCCCTTTCAGGGTACACTGAAGCTTTCTTT | TRBJ1-1 | . | . | TRBV7-8
CASSQVFGQGAMYGYTF | TGCGCCAGCAGCCAAGTCTTTGGACAGGGGGCGATGTATGGCTACACCTTC | TRBJ1-2 | . | TRBD1 | TRBV4-1
CASSMGGWNEQFF | TGTGCCAGTAGTATGGGGGGGTGGAATGAGCAGTTCTTC | TRBJ2-1 | few | TRBD2 | TRBV19
CASSRRWDTPETQYF | TGTGCCAGCAGCCGAAGGTGGGACACCCCAGAGACCCAGTACTTC | TRBJ2-5 | once | . | TRBV6-5
CASSIADISYEQYF | TGTGCCAGTAGTATAGCGGACATATCCTACGAGCAGTACTTC | TRBJ2-7 | . | . | TRBV19
CASQGWGNEQFF | TGTGCCTCCCAGGGGTGGGGTAATGAGCAGTTCTTC | TRBJ2-1 | . | . | TRBV2
CASSVTGVSFTDTQYF | TGTGCCAGCAGCGTTACAGGGGTTTCCTTCACAGATACGCAGTATTTT | TRBJ2-3 | . | TRBD1 | TRBV5-6
CASSIDRFYEQYF | TGTGCCAGCAGTATAGACAGATTCTACGAGCAGTACTTC | TRBJ2-7 | . | . | TRBV25-1
CAIGTGGNWKQYF | TGTGCCATCGGGACAGGGGGGAACTGGAAGCAGTACTTC | TRBJ2-7 | once | TRBD1 | TRBV2
CASSEQGQQPQHF | TGTGCCAGCAGTGAACAGGGCCAGCAGCCCCAGCATTTT | TRBJ1-5 | . | . | TRBV2
CASSLTGQGGGYTF | TGTGCCAGCAGTTTAACGGGACAGGGGGGTGGCTACACCTTC | TRBJ1-2 | . | TRBD1 | TRBV27
CASKERAQGFYEQYF | TGTGCCAGCAAGGAGAGGGCCCAAGGCTTTTACGAGCAGTACTTC | TRBJ2-7 | few | . | TRBV27
CASSPLRTGSSGNTIYF | TGTGCCAGCTCACCATTAAGGACAGGGAGCTCTGGAAACACCATATATTTT | TRBJ1-3 | . | TRBD1 | TRBV18